This T cell receptor (beta chain) was sequenced during a study of blood T cell repertoires in COVID-19. Turning to the study itself: Both acute and convalescent COVID-19 samples were obtained from the United States, Italy and Spain. From T cells, B-cell-depleted T cells, or PBMCs came the material, which was cDNA or gDNA.

CDR1 SGHTA and CDR2 FQGTGA come from the germline V gene. V gave up 5 bases and J gave up 6 bases, with 6 bases separating them. The CDR3 sequence is 11 residues long. Those enrolled in Seattle joined during active infection and were followed longitudinally afterward. Under the authors' procedure: It was from reference gene primer amplification that nucleated cell counts were estimated. Produced via immunoSEQ multiplex PCR; TCRdb's table is partial and in-frame only. The V and J calls and the clone size are those of that table, but D and trimming were determined from the DNA. The sample contains under 200,000 clones, roughly nine tenths of which appear only once.

Material for sequencing was peripheral blood. This TCR came from a woman aged 55-70 years with COVID-19, enrolled during active disease. This rearrangement joins TRBV7-3 to TRBJ2-3; TRBD2 is a possible D gene (6 bases). CDR3 sequence reads: CASSGGDTQYF. CDR3 sequence (DNA): TGTGCCAGCAGCGGGGGGGATACGCAGTATTTT.